This passage covers 8 T cell receptor beta chains from one sample sequenced in a study of CXCR3-negative and CXCR3-positive naive CD8 T cells. Study-wide points: Against CXCR3-negative naive cells, CXCR3-positive naive cells showed more hydrophobic TRB CDR3s.

These TCRs' antigens remain unknown. All TRB cDNA libraries came from 5' RACE performed with UMI labels. Each CDR3 protein gets one entry in TCRdb, which reprocessed the 5' RACE reads and gives no DNA. The listing records 150,000 to 160,000 distinct CDR3 sequences. The sequenced sample consisted of naive CXCR3+ CD8+ T cells from blood. The subset denotes: CD45RO-CCR7+CD27+CD95- naive CD8+ T cells expressing CXCR3 (TNR3+). The receptors here all came from a human donor in good health. Some clones in this sample may be carry-over from other donors' samples.

V is TRBV4-1 and J is TRBJ2-7; the D call from TCRdb, TRBD1, cannot be confirmed without DNA. In germline, CDR1 is MGHRA, CDR2 YSYEKL. This CDR3 is 15 amino acids long. This CDR3 reads CASSHSRGHSYEQYF.

The chain links TRBV25-1 to TRBJ2-7. This CDR3 has 17 residues. Germline-derived CDR1 and CDR2 are MGHDK and SYGVNS. The CDR3 spells CASSEYTPSGSSYEQYF.

The rearrangement links TRBV20-1 to TRBJ2-2; the TCRdb D gene call, TRBD1, has no DNA to confirm it. From germline, CDR1 is DFQATT and CDR2 SNEGSKA (reference sequence). The length of the CDR3 is 15 residues. The CDR3 loop is CSARDRGWGTGELFF.

The rearrangement links TRBV5-1 to TRBJ2-7. The germline CDR1 and CDR2 sequences are SGHRS and YFSETQ. The CDR3 length is 14 residues. The CDR3 sequence is CASSLAPVAYEQYF.

This rearrangement joins TRBV28 to TRBJ1-4. CDR1 and CDR2 (germline): MDHEN, SYDVKM. This CDR3 contains 15 residues. CDR3 region: CASSSLTATNEKLFF. The full variable domain, completed using reference TRBV28 and TRBJ1-4, is DVKVTQSSRYLVKRTGEKVFLECVQDMDHENMFWYRQDPGLGLRLIYFSYDVKMKEKGDIPEGYSVSREKKERFSLILESASTNQTSMYLCASSSLTATNEKLFFGSGTQLSVL.

This chain links TRBV28 with TRBJ1-2. The CDR3 covers 15 residues. Germline V gene data show CDR1 as MDHEN and CDR2 as SYDVKM. CDR3 protein: CASSPTPQGSYGYTF.

The rearrangement uses TRBV7-9 and TRBJ2-1. This CDR3 region has 15 residues. Per germline, CDR1 SEHNR and CDR2 FQNEAQ (reference sequence). The CDR3 here is CASSLAVKNYNEQFF. Filled out from reference TRBV7-9 and TRBJ2-1, the complete variable domain reads DTGVSQNPRHKITKRGQNVTFRCDPISEHNRLYWYRQTLGQGPEFLTYFQNEAQLEKSRLLSDRFSAERPKGSFSTLEIQRTEQGDSAMYLCASSLAVKNYNEQFFGPGTRLTVL.

The chain employs TRBV4-1 and TRBJ2-1; without DNA, the TCRdb call of TRBD1 cannot be checked. The CDR3 is 15 amino acids. Germline CDR1 is MGHRA and CDR2 is YSYEKL. CDR3 sequence reads: CASSQDSVGYNEQFF.